Shown below are 29 T cell receptor beta chains from a single sample sequenced in a study of cytotoxic CD8 clonotypes in ibrutinib-treated CLL. Generated by immunoSEQ multiplex PCR, the TCRdb table keeps only in-frame clones and is missing some. The sample yields 70,000 to 80,000 clones, around 78% seen once. The material was PBMCs, obtained after 24 months of ibrutinib treatment. The receptors originated from a human donor with chronic lymphocytic leukemia.

This clone has just one count. The rearrangement uses TRBV5-8 and TRBJ1-5, with D unclear. Per the germline V gene, CDR1 is SGHTS and CDR2 is YDEGEE. The CDR3 runs to 15 residues. Trimming took off 0 bases at V and 0 bases at J, with 7 bases between the two ends. CDR3 coding DNA: TGTGCCAGCAGCTTGGGACTTATTAGCAATCAGCCCCAGCATTTT. The encoded protein is CASSLGLISNQPQHF.

The V call is TRBV15, the J call TRBJ2-3; 7 nucleotides match TRBD1. V trimming: 1 base; J trimming: 2 bases; junction bases outside the gene matches: 3. This CDR3 is built from 15 residues. Per the germline V gene, CDR1 is LNHNV and CDR2 is YYDKDF (reference sequence). CDR3 in DNA: TGTGCCACCAGCAGAGGACAGGGAAACACAGATACGCAGTATTTT. Its protein product is CATSRGQGNTDTQYF.

The chain recombines TRBV18 with TRBJ2-1, with D perhaps TRBD1 (6 bases). V shed 4 bases and J shed 0 bases, with 16 bases lying between them. The germline V gene has CDR1 KGHSH and CDR2 LQKENI. The CDR3 sequence is 17 residues long. The CDR3 DNA reads as TGTGCCAGCTCACTACTGACAGGACAAATCTCCTACAATGAGCAGTTCTTC. Protein product: CASSLLTGQISYNEQFF.

The V and J genes are TRBV4-2 and TRBJ2-2, with D possibly being TRBD1 (6 bases). The V gene lost 4 bases and the J gene lost 1 base, with 13 bases spanning the gap. The CDR3 contains 16 residues. Germline CDR1 LGHNA, CDR2 YNFKEQ. CDR3 amino acids: CASSLAGGLNTGELFF. CDR3 nucleotides: TGTGCCAGCAGCCTGGCTGGGGGCTTGAACACCGGGGAGCTGTTTTTT.

The sample holds one count of this clone. This rearrangement joins TRBV10-3 to TRBJ2-1; 12 positions agree with TRBD2. J gave up 4 bases and V 4 bases, and 14 bases lay outside the gene matches. The CDR3 contains 19 residues. Germline lookup yields CDR1 ENHRY and CDR2 SYGVKD. CDR3 DNA sequence: TGTGCCATCAGTGTATCACTAGCGGGAGGAGCGGGGATTTACAATGAGCAGTTCTTC. Amino acid sequence: CAISVSLAGGAGIYNEQFF.

The rearrangement links TRBV18 to TRBJ2-1; TRBD1 aligns across 11 bases. Germline V gives CDR1 KGHSH, CDR2 LQKENI. There are 16 residues in the CDR3. Trimming cost V 4 bases and J 4 bases; bases outside gene matches: 6. CDR3 sequence reads: CASSQGQGVRYNEQFF. For the CDR3, the DNA is TGTGCCAGCTCACAGGGACAGGGGGTGAGATACAATGAGCAGTTCTTC. The complete variable domain, with remaining parts taken from reference TRBV18 and TRBJ2-1, reads NAGVMQNPRHLVRRRGQEARLRCSPMKGHSHVYWYRQLPEEGLKFMVYLQKENIIDESGMPKERFSAEFPKEGPSILRIQQVVRGDSAAYFCASSQGQGVRYNEQFFGPGTRLTVL.

With regard to this clone: Its ends do not fully match the called genes, so a read error is possible. V is TRBV13 and J is TRBJ2-2, with D perhaps assigned TRBD1 or TRBD2 (7 bases each). CDR1 is PRHDT, CDR2 FYEKMQ, per germline (reference sequence). The CDR3 length is 12 residues. As DNA, the CDR3 is TGTGCCAGCAGCCCGGGCAGGGGGGGGCTGTTTTTT. Amino acids: CASSPGRGGLFF.

This clone was detected only once. This chain links TRBV9 with TRBJ1-1, with 8 bases identical to TRBD1. Unmatched junction bases numbered 9, after V lost 4 bases and J lost 4 bases. CDR1 is SGDLS and CDR2 is YYNGEE in the germline V gene. The CDR3 has 15 amino acids. CDR3 region: CASSPTGAGGTEAFF. The CDR3 DNA reads as TGTGCCAGCAGCCCGACAGGGGCCGGGGGCACTGAAGCTTTCTTT.

This clone was recorded only once. This chain links TRBV5-4 with TRBJ2-3; TRBD2 matches 8 bases. CDR1 and CDR2 from the germline V gene are SGHNT and YYREEE (reference sequence). Trimming removed 0 bases from V and 3 bases from J; junction bases left unmatched: 3. There are 15 residues in the CDR3. DNA of the CDR3: TGTGCCAGCAGCTTGGAGCGGGAGACAACAGATACGCAGTATTTT. Residues: CASSLERETTDTQYF.

V gene TRBV28 combines with J gene TRBJ1-2; 9 nucleotides align to TRBD1. The CDR3 is made up of 15 amino acids. In germline, CDR1 is MDHEN, CDR2 SYDVKM. V lost 3 bases and J lost 4; bases outside the gene matches: 6. CDR3 DNA sequence: TGTGCCAGCAGTTTTCCGGGACAGGGCTTCTATGGCTACACCTTC. Amino acid sequence: CASSFPGQGFYGYTF.

The chain combines TRBV30 with TRBJ2-3; 7 bases map to TRBD2. J gave up 0 bases and V 2 bases, and 5 bases lay outside the gene matches. Germline loops: CDR1 GTSNPN, CDR2 SVGIG (reference sequence). CDR3 length equals 15 residues. The CDR3 loop reads CAWSTFSGSTDTQYF. The DNA for the CDR3 is TGTGCCTGGAGTACATTTAGCGGGAGCACAGATACGCAGTATTTT.

The rearrangement joins TRBV6-6 to TRBJ2-1; no definite D call. The V end was cut by 2 bases, the J end by 5 bases, with 16 bases between. This CDR3 comprises 16 residues. Germline V gene sequence: CDR1 MNHNY, CDR2 SVGAGI (reference sequence). As DNA, the CDR3 is TGTGCCAGCAGTTACGGTCCAGCGAGAGCACACAATGAGCAGTTCTTC. It codes for CASSYGPARAHNEQFF.

This clone was picked up a small number of times. The CDR3: CASSPNPGHIGYTF. CDR3 bases: TGTGCCAGCAGCCCTAACCCGGGACACATTGGCTACACCTTC. This chain links TRBV7-3 with TRBJ1-2; a possible D gene is TRBD1 (6 bases). This CDR3 region has 14 residues. V lost 5 bases, J lost 7 bases, and 17 bases lay in between. Per the germline V gene, CDR1 is SGHTA and CDR2 is FQGTGA. Full variable domain (remainder filled in from reference TRBV7-3 and TRBJ1-2): GAGVSQTPSNKVTEKGKYVELRCDPISGHTALYWYRQSLGQGPEFLIYFQGTGAADDSGLPNDRFFAVRPEGSVSTLKIQRTERGDSAVYLCASSPNPGHIGYTFGSGTRLTVV.

J is TRBJ1-2 and V is TRBV18; 7 nucleotides match TRBD1. J was trimmed by 7 bases and V by 1 base; bases with no gene match: 6. Germline CDR1 and CDR2: KGHSH and LQKENI. This CDR3 has 14 residues. CDR3 bases: TGTGCCAGCTCACCACTTGGACAGGTCCTTGGCTACACCTTC. Amino acids: CASSPLGQVLGYTF. Full variable domain (missing parts from reference TRBV18 and TRBJ1-2): NAGVMQNPRHLVRRRGQEARLRCSPMKGHSHVYWYRQLPEEGLKFMVYLQKENIIDESGMPKERFSAEFPKEGPSILRIQQVVRGDSAAYFCASSPLGQVLGYTFGSGTRLTVV.

The V and J genes are TRBV6-5 and TRBJ1-6; 7 bases agree with TRBD1. V gave up 6 bases and J gave up 9 bases; unmatched junction bases: 8. The CDR3 is 14 residues long. CDR1 is MNHEY and CDR2 is SVGAGI in the germline V gene. The CDR3 loop is CASRVGQTTSPLHF. Here the CDR3 DNA reads TGTGCCAGCAGGGTGGGACAGACTACTTCACCCCTCCACTTT.

This clone was observed a handful of times. This sequence joins TRBV6-1 and TRBJ1-2, with TRBD1 as a possible D gene (5 bases). Looked up from germline, CDR1 is MNHNS and CDR2 is SASEGT. The V and J ends lost 7 bases and 2 bases respectively, with 11 bases between them. The CDR3 runs 13 residues. CDR3 DNA: TGTGCCAGCATGGGGGGACGGAACTATGGCTACACCTTC. The encoded protein is CASMGGRNYGYTF.

This clone was observed once. The J gene is TRBJ1-4, the V gene TRBV20-1; D gene uncertain. The CDR3 extends over 10 amino acids. The germline V gene encodes CDR1 DFQATT and CDR2 SNEGSKA (reference sequence). Between the trimmed V and J ends, which lost 2 bases and 12 bases, there was a span of 7 bases. CDR3 nucleotide sequence: TGCAGTGCTAGAAAAAAGGAACTGTTTTTT. This codes for CSARKKELFF.

V is TRBV30 and J is TRBJ2-1, with 7 bases fitting TRBD2. The CDR3 covers 14 residues. CDR1 and CDR2 from the germline V gene are GTSNPN and SVGIG (reference sequence). V lost 2 bases, J lost 7 bases, and 8 bases stayed unmatched. Here the CDR3 DNA reads TGTGCCTGGAGTTCCGATAGCGGGTATAATGAGCAGTTCTTC. Its protein product is CAWSSDSGYNEQFF.

This clone was seen only once. The chain couples TRBV18 to TRBJ1-2; TRBD1 matches at 7 bases. The trim removed 6 bases at V and 3 bases at J, leaving 4 bases unmatched. The CDR3 consists of 13 residues. Germline V lookup: CDR1 KGHSH, CDR2 LQKENI. CDR3: CASSRQGDYGYTF. CDR3 sequence (DNA): TGTGCCAGCTCTCGTCAGGGGGACTATGGCTACACCTTC.

Written as DNA, the CDR3 is TGTGCCAGCAGTATAGGGGGGTACGCCTACGAGCAGTACTTC. The encoded protein is CASSIGGYAYEQYF. The V and J genes are TRBV7-2 and TRBJ2-7; either TRBD1 or TRBD2 may fit D (6 bases each). The V gene lost 6 bases and the J gene lost 2 bases, with 14 bases spanning the gap. Germline CDR1 reads SGHTA; CDR2 reads FQGNSA. The CDR3 loop spans 14 amino acids.

The chain carries TRBV9 and TRBJ2-1, with 12 bases matching TRBD2. The CDR3 totals 19 residues. CDR1 is SGDLS and CDR2 is YYNGEE in the germline V gene. Trimming removed 0 bases from V and 5 bases from J; junction bases left unmatched: 12. The CDR3: CASSVVGLAGGRLHNEQFF. The CDR3 coding sequence is TGTGCCAGCAGCGTAGTGGGCCTAGCGGGAGGGAGGCTGCACAATGAGCAGTTCTTC.

The chain employs TRBV9 and TRBJ1-1, with 10 bases that match TRBD1. The CDR3 spans 17 residues. In germline, CDR1 is SGDLS, CDR2 YYNGEE. The junction had 7 bases not matched to a gene; V was cut back by 1 base and J by 1 base. DNA for the CDR3: TGTGCCAGCAGCGTAAGGGGACAGGGGAGGGGGAACACTGAAGCTTTCTTT. Protein product: CASSVRGQGRGNTEAFF. Looking up the rest from reference TRBV9 and TRBJ1-1 gives the full variable domain: DSGVTQTPKHLITATGQRVTLRCSPRSGDLSVYWYQQSLDQGLQFLIQYYNGEERAKGNILERFSAQQFPDLHSELNLSSLELGDSALYFCASSVRGQGRGNTEAFFGQGTRLTVV.

The V and J genes are TRBV5-6 and TRBJ1-2; D is uncertain. The CDR3 totals 13 residues. The germline V and J ends were trimmed by 6 bases and 7 bases, with 16 bases remaining between them. Germline V gene sequence: CDR1 SGHDT, CDR2 YYEEEE. CDR3 in DNA: TGTGCCAGCACCCGACCGGGCCTGCGTGGCTACACCTTC. Protein product: CASTRPGLRGYTF. Full variable domain (missing parts from reference TRBV5-6 and TRBJ1-2): DAGVTQSPTHLIKTRGQQVTLRCSPKSGHDTVSWYQQALGQGPQFIFQYYEEEERQRGNFPDRFSGHQFPNYSSELNVNALLLGDSALYLCASTRPGLRGYTFGSGTRLTVV.

The rearrangement joins TRBV18 to TRBJ1-5; perhaps TRBD1 as D (5 bases). Germline V lookup: CDR1 KGHSH, CDR2 LQKENI. The CDR3 has 14 amino acids. The V and J ends lost 3 bases and 6 bases respectively, with 12 bases between them. CDR3 residues: CASSPGHEAQPQHF. DNA of the CDR3: TGTGCCAGCTCACCTGGACACGAGGCTCAGCCCCAGCATTTT.

The V and J genes are TRBV7-9 and TRBJ1-2; tentative D call: TRBD1 (5 bases). The length of the CDR3 is 16 residues. Between the trimmed V and J ends, which lost 5 bases and 3 bases, there was a span of 19 bases. CDR1 SEHNR and CDR2 FQNEAQ come from the germline V gene (reference sequence). CDR3 region: CASSPREGSSDYGYTF. CDR3 bases: TGTGCCAGCAGCCCTAGGGAGGGGTCTTCGGACTATGGCTACACCTTC. The entire variable domain, with the rest obtained from reference TRBV7-9 and TRBJ1-2, is as follows: DTGVSQNPRHKITKRGQNVTFRCDPISEHNRLYWYRQTLGQGPEFLTYFQNEAQLEKSRLLSDRFSAERPKGSFSTLEIQRTEQGDSAMYLCASSPREGSSDYGYTFGSGTRLTVV.

The J gene is TRBJ1-5, the V gene TRBV6-1; 7 bases agree with TRBD1. This CDR3 spans 15 amino acids. Germline V lookup: CDR1 MNHNS, CDR2 SASEGT. V shed 4 bases and J 5 bases; nucleotides not matched to a gene: 8. The chain's CDR3 is CASSGQGFLHQPQHF. The CDR3, as DNA: TGTGCCAGCAGTGGACAGGGTTTTTTGCATCAGCCCCAGCATTTT.

V gene TRBV6-5 combines with J gene TRBJ2-7, with TRBD2 as a possible D gene (5 bases). Germline V gives CDR1 MNHEY, CDR2 SVGAGI. The CDR3 extends over 11 amino acids. The V gene lost 8 bases and the J gene lost 2 bases, with 7 bases spanning the gap. CDR3 protein: CASGLPYEQYF. In DNA form, the CDR3 reads TGTGCCAGCGGACTGCCCTACGAGCAGTACTTC.

The chain uses TRBV30 and TRBJ1-3; D remains unclear. V lost 1 base and J 0 bases, leaving 7 bases between the germline ends. The germline CDR1 and CDR2 sequences are GTSNPN and SVGIG (reference sequence). The CDR3 covers 14 residues. CDR3 loop: CAWSARDSGNTIYF. DNA of the CDR3: TGTGCCTGGAGTGCCCGGGACTCTGGAAACACCATATATTTT. Drawing the rest from reference TRBV30 and TRBJ1-3, the complete variable domain is SQTIHQWPATLVQPVGSPLSLECTVEGTSNPNLYWYRQAAGRGLQLLFYSVGIGQISSEVPQNLSASRPQDRQFILSSKKLLLSDSGFYLCAWSARDSGNTIYFGEGSWLTVV.

The V call is TRBV28, the J call TRBJ2-7, with D perhaps being TRBD1 or TRBD2 (5 bases each). CDR3 length: 15 amino acids. CDR1 and CDR2 from the germline V gene are MDHEN and SYDVKM. Trimming cost V 5 bases and J 1 base, with 15 bases left between them. This CDR3 is CASSPWLGVSYEQYF. The CDR3 DNA reads TGTGCCAGCAGTCCGTGGTTGGGGGTTTCCTACGAGCAGTACTTC.